Listed below are T cell receptor beta chains from one sample, sequenced in a study of T-cell memory formation after mild COVID-19. TCRdb analysed the 5' RACE reads with MiXCR anew, one entry per CDR3 protein. The table has roughly 620,000 distinct CDR3 sequences, 15% to 20% seen once. Sequenced: PBMCs or a T cell subset sorted from them (not recorded which). All receptors come from an adult woman who had mild COVID-19 (a few samples of this study predate the infection). Cell type and time point are not known. CDR3s leave out the opening cysteine and the closing phenylalanine or tryptophan.

v_call cdr3_aa
TRBV9 ASAKGRGGEKLF
TRBV3-1 ASSSWTGGLGETQY
TRBV3-1 ASSPLAGGDTDTQY
TRBV3-1 ASSQSGEGSGELF
TRBV5-1 ASSLNWQLANTGELF
TRBV9 ASSVGRDTYNEQF
TRBV5-1 ASSLESIAHYNEQF
TRBV4-2 ASSQRTSGGQETQY
TRBV6-5 ASSYSRATTQY
TRBV18 ASSPTGGPSGNTIY
TRBV11-2 ASSFRDTLSGYT
TRBV12-3/TRBV12-4 ASRGGTGWGYEQY
TRBV5-1 ASSLAGLADSYNEQF
TRBV5-1 ASSQRRGGGGDTQY
TRBV10-3 ASKHRGGLEGEQF
TRBV5-1 ASSLSFQALRTEAF
TRBV6-5 ASSYRGRGTEAF
TRBV7-6 ASSPNPGPLNTGELF
TRBV7-8 ASSANLIQPQH
TRBV24-1 ATSEGGSSYEQY
TRBV2 ASSVGQLAYEQY
TRBV10-3 AISRSQSGETQY
TRBV3-1 ASSQERSGMNTEAF
TRBV20-1 SATRTGRGYT
TRBV20-1 SARGAGKRTDTQY
TRBV7-9 ASSQTATNEKLF
TRBV6-6 ASTRSPSYNEQF
TRBV7-9 ASSFPSFTDTQY
TRBV19 ASSSAGTANYGYT
TRBV3-1 ASSQDRSGPQD
TRBV6-2/TRBV6-3 ASSYQDRPNYGYT
TRBV12-3/TRBV12-4 ASTLGGAGTGELF
TRBV5-1 ASSLANSNTEAF
TRBV5-6 ASSLAQGANTGELF
TRBV20-1 SAQTRGPTYEQY
TRBV27 ASSVRDRAPYEQY
TRBV7-9 ASSFEGSYYGYT